This entry describes one TCR beta chain. Antigen specificity is unknown. This sample is drawn from a study of CD8 T cells in acute hepatitis C reinfection. Findings and caveats of the study: Overrepresentation in the naive pool did not explain the preferential TRBV04 and TRBV06 usage seen in all groups. Few CDR3s matched those for other epitopes. Acute resolver, follow-up resolver and acute chronic samples had similar high diversity.

Here immunoSEQ multiplex PCR was the method, and the copy in TCRdb shows in-frame clones only, minus some. The table lists 30,000 to 45,000 clones, roughly 85% of them singletons. The CDR3 runs to 15 residues. Specified time point: naive CD8 control sorted from an acute-time-point sample. Every 3 months, donors from a Montreal cohort of people who inject drugs were followed. Sequenced material: naive CD8+ T cells from PBMCs. The genes are TRBV21-1 and TRBJ2-1. TRBV21-1 is deemed a pseudogene. The TCR sequence derives from a woman younger than 30 who spontaneously cleared hepatitis C infection. CDR3 region: CASSKRGGQNNEQFF. The CDR3 DNA follows: TGTGCCAGCAGCAAAAGGGGGGGACAGAACAATGAGCAGTTCTTC.